Below, one T cell receptor (beta chain) is given with its context. Which antigen it targets is not known. It has no much larger one-base neighbor in the sample; base qualities were not kept. The data derive from a study of cytomegalovirus exposure and HLA in healthy donors (dated by TCRdb to 2015 to 2018). For context, the study as a whole: An earlier analysis of some 600 of the donors reported under 300 Gb of sequence data and some 110 million unique TCR beta sequences obtained from approximately 180 million T cells. The genetic ancestry cluster associated with self-reported Caucasian donors included about 84% of the approximately 430 genotyped donors. To study patterns of TCR occurrence, a later analysis re-analyzed previously published TCR beta repertoires from 666 donors and added high-resolution HLA genotyping. Across some 400 genotyped donors of the cohort, an average of approximately 200,000 unique TCR beta nucleotide sequences per donor were sequenced, and approximately 17% of those sequences were non-productive. The study profiled the T cell repertoires of hundreds of subjects by immunosequencing and related them to cytomegalovirus serostatus. Typing coverage varied by locus: roughly 620-640 donors for A, B, C, DRB1 and DQB1; approximately 560 for DQA1; more than 600 for DPA1; 450 to 480 for DPB1. In an earlier analysis of roughly 600 of the donors, high-throughput TCR beta sequencing was used to judge whether each TCR beta V gene segment behaved as functional or pseudogenic. About 310 gigabases of sequencing data and tens of millions of unique TCR sequences were included in an early release covering roughly 700 HLA-typed donors. Along with the roughly 610-subject first cohort, a separate validation cohort of over a hundred different subjects was used. Every repertoire in the discovery cohort had been generated on one and the same sequencing platform. Several DR-DQ haplotypes were handled as single units for association and clustering because linkage in the cohort was strong. The aim of the study was to test whether cataloging public T cell receptors could identify signatures of past pathogen exposure. The later analysis used no new phenotypic data to find candidate immune exposures, relying instead on TCR beta sequences and their occurrence across donors. Both class I and class II loci were covered by HLA typing, at four-digit resolution. To predict cytomegalovirus infection status, the study brought together high-throughput TCR immunosequencing, statistical association of individual TCRs with disease status, and machine learning. In a later genetic analysis, genome-wide SNP genotypes for about three fifths of the 666 donors were used, and that subset was treated as a discovery cohort. Donor age, sex, ethnicity and CMV serostatus were compiled together with the repertoire data. What the authors observed across the whole study: A later genetic analysis reported fewer N-insertions in productive TCRs among donors in an Asian-associated ancestry cluster than the approximately 700-donor mean. In vitro tests confirmed that a few of the cytomegalovirus-associated TCR beta chains recognize cytomegalovirus antigens. A later analysis found that most CMV-associated TCR beta chains appeared HLA-restricted, with HLA associations seemingly driven largely by CMV exposure. Some IMGT-functional V segments, including TRBV6-2 and TRBV6-3, could not be told apart with the 87-base-pair reads, so those segments were excluded. This cohort had only TCR beta chains sequenced, and the lack of alpha or paired-chain data limited which features could be detected. Some 16 rarely observed V segments, including chromosome 9 orphons, were excluded from the earlier analysis of approximately 500 of the donors because counts were too low. When HLA alleles, especially DR and DQ, strongly co-occurred, TCR associations were difficult to assign to individual alleles. Broadly in line with IMGT annotations, most TCR beta V segments showed up in productive rearrangements about 90% or about 30% of the time in an earlier analysis of 450 to 600 of the donors. Cytomegalovirus status was reported to be diagnosed by the classifier with high specificity and sensitivity in both the original and validation cohorts. Most TCR sequences were observed very rarely across donors, whereas some public TCRs were present in many individuals. Several of the top co-occurrence clusters appeared to be linked to parvovirus B19, influenza, CMV and Epstein-Barr virus, according to a later analysis. A group of highly shared sequence variants was considered likely to be a technical artifact of the sequencing pipeline. Correlated functional status among segregating V segments might be attributable to linkage disequilibrium, but an unknown experimental factor could not be ruled out. For the cohort, immune exposure information was limited to CMV serostatus. Roughly uniform sequencing depth across donors was assumed in presence/absence analyses, although this assumption may not hold. A later analysis associated 16,951 TCR beta sequences with specific HLA alleles at a false discovery rate of 0.05. A later genetic analysis associated a missense DCLRE1C variant with V-gene and J-gene trimming of TCR beta chains, and an independent cohort replicated the association. A further reported finding was that TCR beta sequences accurately predicted the HLA-A and HLA-B alleles for most subjects in the first cohort. Because HLA typing was unavailable for some donors at each locus, only the typed subset was used in association tests. According to the authors, the approach could potentially be generalized to other disease states and immunological phenotypes. In a later analysis, the rate of TCR association differed among HLA loci, with DRB1 alleles having the most associated TCRs and HLA-C alleles having the fewest. In the study, 150 to 200 TCR beta chains were listed as associated with cytomegalovirus. A later analysis found that HLA-associated TCR beta chains were more clonally expanded and had lower generation probabilities than equally common non-associated chains.

The cohort consisted of approximately 690 healthy bone marrow donors. Cohort members were all nominally healthy when sampled, although unrecorded immune exposures were likely present. The donor tested CMV seronegative, placing the donor among the 352 seronegative members of the cohort. A peripheral blood sample was collected from each donor, and TCR beta sequencing was performed on peripheral blood mononuclear cells. The Qiagen DNeasy Blood Extraction Kit was used to extract genomic DNA from the blood cell samples. CDR1 LNHDA and CDR2 SQIVND are derived from the germline V gene (reference sequence). Spanning cysteine to phenylalanine, the CDR3 consists of 19 amino acids. The sequence is cut down to CDR3 DNA, 57 bases in frame from base 1. Clipping removes 5 bases from V and 2 bases from J, with 16 as the unmatched junction base count. The method behind the library was the immunoSEQ multiplex PCR assay. The multiplex PCR relied on a mix of 60 forward primers for TCR Vbeta segments and 13 reverse primers for TCR Jbeta segments. The CDR3 region of rearranged TCR beta genes was amplified from genomic DNA by a multiplex PCR assay. On the Illumina HiSeq System, the amplified TCR beta libraries were sequenced as 87-base-pair reads. The authors' analysis ran thus. Across the 670 or so repertoires, a later analysis counted around 80 million unique TCR beta chains, 9 million to 14 million of which were shared by at least two donors. To remove PCR and sequencing errors, raw reads were error-corrected and collapsed into unique sequences using a nearest-neighbor algorithm that merged closely related sequences. V, D and J gene segments were assigned by aligning CDR3 sequences to IMGT reference sequences. For a sequence to be retained, a match of at least six nucleotides was required to both a V gene segment and a J gene segment. A rearrangement counted as productive if the CDR3 had no stop codons and remained in frame with V and J, and every other rearrangement counted as non-productive. CDR3 was defined by IMGT convention, running from the second conserved V-encoded cysteine to the conserved J-encoded phenylalanine. In an earlier analysis of more than 550 of the donors, sequences lacking an unambiguous match to a single V gene segment were excluded. In an earlier analysis of several hundred of the donors, V segments were called functional above 56.7% productive rearrangements and were called segregating when the between-donor standard deviation exceeded 5%. A statistical classification framework was built to diagnose cytomegalovirus status from the catalog of TCR beta chain sequences. In a later analysis, V and J genes were assigned by comparing TCR nucleotide sequences against IMGT/GENE-DB human TR gene sequences. A later analysis assigned CDR3 sequences and most-parsimonious VDJ recombination scenarios with the TCRdist pipeline. A later analysis defined each TCR beta chain by its CDR3 amino acid sequence plus V-gene family, and excluded reads lacking a unique V-gene family. A later analysis removed 600 or so highly shared, low-generation-probability nucleotide sequences to deal with suspected cross-contamination and a sequencing artifact. A later analysis calculated a clonal expansion index for each public chain from normalized within-repertoire ranks of inferred template counts. Generation probabilities in a later analysis came from a VDJ recombination model fitted to out-of-frame rearrangements, and those results were checked against IGoR. A later analysis scored TCR-TCR, TCR-HLA and TCR-CMV co-occurrence with hypergeometric tests, applying a repertoire-size bias correction to TCR pairs. In a later analysis, false discovery rates were estimated by permuting HLA or CMV assignments 20 times. A later analysis grouped co-occurring TCRs with DBSCAN, adding TCRdist sequence similarity when clustering within HLA-allele-positive subsets. For co-occurrence clustering, repertoires with fewer than 30,000 or more than 120,000 public chains were excluded, along with roughly 5 repertoires with anomalous nucleotide sharing. TCRdb re-hosts the immuneACCESS table, in-frame sequences only. Its copies lack some clones; in the studies checked, an unresolved V gene accounts for under half of them, and the cause for the rest is not known. V, J and clone size are those of that table, while D and trimming were read from the DNA. Here the sample has 150,000 to 200,000 clones; more than 65% occur a single time. The biggest ten clones account for around 1.6% of the sample.

The sequenced sample consisted of PBMCs. This clonotype was obtained from a young woman in good health and CMV-seronegative. The rearranged chain carries TRBV19 and TRBJ2-2; TRBD1 aligns with 8 central bases. The nucleotides are TGTGCCAGTAGTGTCCGGTTTGGGCGACAGGGGACTAACACCGGGGAGCTGTTTTTT. It codes for CASSVRFGRQGTNTGELFF.